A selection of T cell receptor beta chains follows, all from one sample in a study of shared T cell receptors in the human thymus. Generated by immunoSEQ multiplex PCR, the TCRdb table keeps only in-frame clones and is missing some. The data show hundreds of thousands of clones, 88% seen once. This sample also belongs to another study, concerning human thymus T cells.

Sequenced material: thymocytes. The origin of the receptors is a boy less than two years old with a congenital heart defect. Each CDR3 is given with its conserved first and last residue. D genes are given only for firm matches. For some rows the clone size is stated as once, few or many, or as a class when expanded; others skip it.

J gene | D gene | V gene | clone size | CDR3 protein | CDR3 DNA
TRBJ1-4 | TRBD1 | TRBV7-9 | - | CASSWDSPTNEKLFF | TGTGCCAGCAGCTGGGACAGCCCAACTAATGAAAAACTGTTTTTT
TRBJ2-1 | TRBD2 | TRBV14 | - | CASSQGRGVAGVIPPAYNEQFF | TGTGCCAGCAGCCAAGGGAGGGGTGTGGCGGGAGTAATCCCCCCCGCTTACAATGAGCAGTTCTTC
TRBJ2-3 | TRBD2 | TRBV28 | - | CASGTSGAGDTQYF | TGTGCCAGCGGGACTAGCGGGGCGGGAGATACGCAGTATTTT
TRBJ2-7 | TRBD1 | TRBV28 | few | CASSWATGSGEQYF | TGTGCCAGCAGTTGGGCGACAGGGTCAGGGGAGCAGTACTTC
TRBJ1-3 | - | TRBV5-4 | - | CASSSTGSGNTIYF | TGTGCCAGCAGCTCGACAGGCTCTGGAAACACCATATATTTT
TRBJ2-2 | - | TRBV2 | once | CASVLRPLNTGELFF | TGTGCCAGCGTCTTGAGGCCTTTGAACACCGGGGAGCTGTTTTTT
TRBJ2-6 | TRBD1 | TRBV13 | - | CASSPEAGQGAFGANVLTF | TGTGCCAGCAGCCCCGAGGCGGGACAGGGGGCGTTTGGGGCCAACGTCCTGACTTTC
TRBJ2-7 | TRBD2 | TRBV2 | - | CASSEAGGALYEQYF | TGTGCCAGCAGTGAGGCCGGGGGGGCGCTTTACGAGCAGTACTTC
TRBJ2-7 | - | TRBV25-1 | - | CASSEYGNEQYF | TGTGCCAGCAGTGAATACGGGAACGAGCAGTACTTC
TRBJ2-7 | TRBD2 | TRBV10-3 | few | CAIRGGGTSVDEQYF | TGTGCCATCAGGGGAGGCGGGACTAGCGTCGACGAGCAGTACTTC
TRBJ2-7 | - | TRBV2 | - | CASSVRRRLSYEQYF | TGTGCCAGCAGTGTTCGGCGGCGTCTCTCCTACGAGCAGTACTTC
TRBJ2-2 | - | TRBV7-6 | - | CASSHTGTGRTGELFF | TGTGCCAGCAGTCACACAGGGACGGGGCGCACCGGGGAGCTGTTTTTT
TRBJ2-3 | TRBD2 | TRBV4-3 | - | CASSPPRGGENCTDTQYF | TGCGCCAGCAGCCCTCCACGGGGGGGCGAGAATTGCACAGATACGCAGTATTTT
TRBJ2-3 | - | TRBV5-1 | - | CASSLNRQRGDTQYF | TGCGCCAGCAGCTTGAACCGCCAGAGAGGGGATACGCAGTATTTT
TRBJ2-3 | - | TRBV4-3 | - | CASSQDWRGNTDTQYF | TGCGCCAGCAGCCAAGATTGGCGCGGAAACACAGATACGCAGTATTTT
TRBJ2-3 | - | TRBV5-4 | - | CASSTRLVSDTDTQYF | TGTGCCAGCAGCACCCGACTAGTGTCCGACACAGATACGCAGTATTTT
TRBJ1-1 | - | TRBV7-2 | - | CASSPSTEAFF | TGTGCCAGCAGCCCGAGCACTGAAGCTTTCTTT
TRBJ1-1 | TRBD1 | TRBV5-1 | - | CASSQGTGGLNTEAFF | TGCGCCAGCAGCCAAGGGACAGGGGGTTTGAACACTGAAGCTTTCTTT
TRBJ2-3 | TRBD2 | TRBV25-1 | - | CASSGTSGMRGTDTQYF | TGTGCCAGCAGTGGGACTAGCGGGATGCGCGGCACAGATACGCAGTATTTT
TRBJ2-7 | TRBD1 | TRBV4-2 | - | CASSQDGGQAPTYEQYF | TGTGCCAGCAGCCAAGATGGGGGACAGGCTCCTACCTACGAGCAGTACTTC
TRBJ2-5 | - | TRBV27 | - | CASSLAPQQGRKTQYF | TGTGCCAGCAGTTTGGCCCCACAGCAGGGCCGCAAGACCCAGTACTTC
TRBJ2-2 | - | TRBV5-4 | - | CASSLVKGLDTGELFF | TGTGCCAGCAGCTTGGTTAAGGGACTGGACACCGGGGAGCTGTTTTTT
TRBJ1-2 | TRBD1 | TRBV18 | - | CAADSGTDYGYTF | TGTGCAGCTGACTCTGGGACAGATTATGGCTACACCTTC
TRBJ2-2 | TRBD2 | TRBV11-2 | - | CASSPRSIAGSTGELFF | TGTGCCAGCAGCCCGCGGTCAATAGCGGGAAGTACCGGGGAGCTGTTTTTT
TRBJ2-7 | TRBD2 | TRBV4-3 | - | CASSPRTSGKPYEQYF | TGCGCCAGCAGCCCCCGGACTAGCGGCAAACCCTACGAGCAGTACTTC
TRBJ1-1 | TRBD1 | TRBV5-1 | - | CASSTTGTNTEAFF | TGCGCCAGCAGCACGACAGGGACAAACACTGAAGCTTTCTTT
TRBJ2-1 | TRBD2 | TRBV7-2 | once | CASSPRRAGGTNEQFF | TGTGCCAGCAGCCCCCGGCGAGCGGGAGGGACCAATGAGCAGTTCTTC
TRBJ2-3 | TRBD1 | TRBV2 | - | CASSPPGQGFGMTDTQYF | TGTGCCAGCAGTCCCCCGGGACAGGGATTCGGGATGACAGATACGCAGTATTTT
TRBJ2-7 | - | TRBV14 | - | CASSQVGPLPGDSYEQYF | TGTGCCAGCAGCCAAGTAGGGCCCCTGCCAGGGGACTCCTACGAGCAGTACTTC
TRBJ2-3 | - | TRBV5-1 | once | CASSLARRASGADTQYF | TGCGCCAGCAGCTTGGCAAGACGTGCCTCGGGGGCAGATACGCAGTATTTT
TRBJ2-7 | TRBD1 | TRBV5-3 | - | CARSPASGGPYEQYF | TGTGCCAGAAGCCCGGCCTCAGGGGGCCCCTACGAGCAGTACTTC
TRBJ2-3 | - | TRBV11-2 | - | CASSWFRGHDTQYF | TGTGCCAGCAGCTGGTTTAGGGGCCACGATACGCAGTATTTT
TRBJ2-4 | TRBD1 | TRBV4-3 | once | CASSQDRSVTGSSTLAKNIQYF | TGCGCCAGCAGCCAAGATAGATCGGTGACAGGGTCGAGCACCCTAGCCAAAAACATTCAGTACTTC
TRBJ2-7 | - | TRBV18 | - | CASSRHGVYYEQYF | TGTGCCAGCTCCAGACACGGGGTTTACTACGAGCAGTACTTC
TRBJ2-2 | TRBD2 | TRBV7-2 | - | CASSRPGTSGRAGTGELFF | TGTGCCAGCAGCCGCCCCGGGACTAGCGGGAGGGCGGGGACCGGGGAGCTGTTTTTT
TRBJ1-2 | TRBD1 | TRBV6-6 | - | CASSYSGQSGYAF | TGTGCCAGCAGTTACTCGGGACAGAGTGGCTACGCCTTC
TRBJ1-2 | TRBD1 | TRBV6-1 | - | CASSESSPGQGGYGYTF | TGTGCCAGCAGTGAAAGTTCTCCGGGACAGGGGGGCTATGGCTACACCTTC
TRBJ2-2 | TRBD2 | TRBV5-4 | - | CASSIGTRITGELFF | TGTGCCAGCAGCATCGGGACTAGGATTACCGGGGAGCTGTTTTTT